The entry that follows covers one TCR beta chain sequence. What it binds is not known. This sample was included in a study of post-analysis software for immune sequencing data. Looking at the study overall: The study covered relapsing-remitting, secondary progressive and progressive-relapsing courses of multiple sclerosis.

V lost 8 bases and J lost 2; bases outside the gene matches: 14. The CDR3 loop spans 18 amino acids. CDR1 and CDR2 from the germline V gene are MNHEY and SMNVEV (reference sequence). TCR beta libraries were prepared from cDNA with unique molecular identifiers. MiXCR, applied by TCRdb to the PCR reads, yields one record per CDR3 protein. Of about 540,000 distinct CDR3 sequences detected, 30% to 40% appear once; the ten largest clones hold around 6%. Findings and caveats of the study: Among multiple sclerosis patients, normalized Chao1 diversity was significantly below that of controls. Five TRBV segments, TRBV5-6, TRBV5-1 and TRBV20-1 among them, were found more frequent in patients than controls.

This chain joins TRBV27 and TRBJ2-7; 14 nucleotides align to TRBD2. Source material: blood. The receptor's source is a girl aged 2-17 years with multiple sclerosis. The CDR3 region is CASCLGTSGGLPAYEQYF. Written as DNA, the CDR3 is TGTGCCAGCTGCCTCGGGACTAGCGGGGGCCTCCCCGCCTACGAGCAGTACTTC.